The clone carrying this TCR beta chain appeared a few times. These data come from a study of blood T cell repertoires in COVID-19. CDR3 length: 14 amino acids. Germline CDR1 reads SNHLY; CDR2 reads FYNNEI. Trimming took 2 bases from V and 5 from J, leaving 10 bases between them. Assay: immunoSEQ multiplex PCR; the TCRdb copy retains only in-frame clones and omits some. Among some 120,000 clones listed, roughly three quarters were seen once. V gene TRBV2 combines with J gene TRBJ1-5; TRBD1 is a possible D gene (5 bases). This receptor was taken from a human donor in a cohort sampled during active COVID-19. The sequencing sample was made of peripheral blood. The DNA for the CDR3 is TGTGCCAGCAGTGAAAGTTGGGGGGATCAGCCCCAGCATTTT. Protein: CASSESWGDQPQHF.